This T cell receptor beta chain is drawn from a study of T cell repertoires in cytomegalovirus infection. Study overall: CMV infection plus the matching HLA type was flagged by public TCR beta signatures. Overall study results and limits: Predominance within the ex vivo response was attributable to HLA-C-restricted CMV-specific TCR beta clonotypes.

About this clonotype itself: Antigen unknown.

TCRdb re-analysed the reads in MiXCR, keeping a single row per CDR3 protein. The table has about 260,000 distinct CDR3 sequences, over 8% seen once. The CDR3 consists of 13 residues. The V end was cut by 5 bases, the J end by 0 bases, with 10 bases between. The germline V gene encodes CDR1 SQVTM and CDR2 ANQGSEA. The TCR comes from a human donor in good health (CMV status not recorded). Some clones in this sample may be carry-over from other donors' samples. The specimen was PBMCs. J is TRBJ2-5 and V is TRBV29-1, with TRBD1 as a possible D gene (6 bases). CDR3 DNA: TGCAGCGTTTTAGCAGGGGACCAAGAGACCCAGTACTTC. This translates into CSVLAGDQETQYF.